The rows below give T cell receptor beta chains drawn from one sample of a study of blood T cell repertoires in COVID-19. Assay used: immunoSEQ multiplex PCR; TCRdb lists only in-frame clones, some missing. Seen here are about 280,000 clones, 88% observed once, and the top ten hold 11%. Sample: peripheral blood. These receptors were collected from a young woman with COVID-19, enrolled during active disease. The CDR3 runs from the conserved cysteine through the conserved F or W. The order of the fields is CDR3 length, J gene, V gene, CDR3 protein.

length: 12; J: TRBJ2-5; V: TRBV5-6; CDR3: CASSLIPEPQYF
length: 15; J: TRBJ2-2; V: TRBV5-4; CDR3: CASSLSRTNTGELFF
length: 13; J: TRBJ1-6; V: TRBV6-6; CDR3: CASTDRTNSPLHF
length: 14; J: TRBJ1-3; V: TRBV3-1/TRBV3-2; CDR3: CASSQWTVGNTIYF
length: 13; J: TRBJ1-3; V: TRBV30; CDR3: CAWSRNSGNTIYF
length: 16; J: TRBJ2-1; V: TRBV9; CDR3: CASSVIGSGRENEQFF
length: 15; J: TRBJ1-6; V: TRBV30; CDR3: CAWSAGTAGGSPLHF
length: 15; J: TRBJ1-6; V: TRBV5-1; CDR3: CASSLTPQAYSPLHF
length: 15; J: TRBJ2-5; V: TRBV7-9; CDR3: CASSPPTSGTETQYF
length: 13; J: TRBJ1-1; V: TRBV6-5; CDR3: CASINRLNTEAFF
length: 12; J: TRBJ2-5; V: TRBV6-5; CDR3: CASSRDKETQYF
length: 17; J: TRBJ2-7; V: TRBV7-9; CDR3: CASSGTGTSGKTYEQYF
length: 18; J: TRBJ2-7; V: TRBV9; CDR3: CASSPTRTSGTAIYEQYF
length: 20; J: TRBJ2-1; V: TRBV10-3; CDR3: CAISESIAGENPTHYNEQFF
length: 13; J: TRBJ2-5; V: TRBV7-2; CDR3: CASSYNLEETQYF
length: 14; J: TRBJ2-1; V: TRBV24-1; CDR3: CATGGAGGGVEQFF
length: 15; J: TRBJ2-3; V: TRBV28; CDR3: CASSPGTSGTDTQYF
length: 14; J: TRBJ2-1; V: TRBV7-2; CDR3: CASSLNSLRGEQFF
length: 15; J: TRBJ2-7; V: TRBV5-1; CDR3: CASSLTGGFVYEQYF
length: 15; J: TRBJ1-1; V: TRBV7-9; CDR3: CASSQRDRGRNEAFF
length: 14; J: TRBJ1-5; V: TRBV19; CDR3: CASSPLLPDQPQHF
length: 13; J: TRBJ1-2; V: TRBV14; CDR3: CASSPLRGYGYTF
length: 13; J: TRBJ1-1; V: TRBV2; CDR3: CARQVSANTEAFF
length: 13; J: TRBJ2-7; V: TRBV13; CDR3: CASRDRGHSEQYF
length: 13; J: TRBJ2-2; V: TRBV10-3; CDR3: CAIQPGQTGELFF
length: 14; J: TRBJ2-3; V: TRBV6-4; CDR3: CASSDSQGADTQYF
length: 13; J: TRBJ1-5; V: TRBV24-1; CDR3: CATSGKGGRPQHF
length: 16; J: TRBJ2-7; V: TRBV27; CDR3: CASSRGIGGTGGEQYF
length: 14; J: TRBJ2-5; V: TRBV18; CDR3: CASSPRDTQETQYF
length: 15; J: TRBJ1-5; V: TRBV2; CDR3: CASSLKGIGNQPQHF
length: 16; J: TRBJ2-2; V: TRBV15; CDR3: CATSRGAGVDTGELFF
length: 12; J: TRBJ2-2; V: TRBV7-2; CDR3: CATSSDTGELFF
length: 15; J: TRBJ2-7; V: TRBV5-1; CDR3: CASSLADRGHYEQYF
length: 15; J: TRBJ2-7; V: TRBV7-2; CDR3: CASSFRDRETYEQYF
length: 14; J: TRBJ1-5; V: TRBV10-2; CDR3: CASSDPGSNQPQHF
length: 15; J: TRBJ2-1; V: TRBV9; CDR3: CASSVDGTGDNEQFF
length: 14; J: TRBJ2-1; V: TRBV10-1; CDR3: CASSSGTPYNEQFF
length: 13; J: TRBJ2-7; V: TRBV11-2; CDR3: CASSLGRGGEQYF
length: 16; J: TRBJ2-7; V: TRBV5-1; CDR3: CASSAWDSRRSYEQYF
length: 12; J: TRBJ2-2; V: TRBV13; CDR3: CASGQNTGELFF
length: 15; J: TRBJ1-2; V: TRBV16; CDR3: CASSQGQGTNYGYTF
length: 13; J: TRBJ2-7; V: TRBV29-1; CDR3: CSAVRGVTYEQYF
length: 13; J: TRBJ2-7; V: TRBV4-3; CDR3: CASSRGLAYEQYF
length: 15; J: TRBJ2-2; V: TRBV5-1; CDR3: CASSLDGQGTGELFF
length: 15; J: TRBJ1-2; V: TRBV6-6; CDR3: CASSYSVDRGDGYTF
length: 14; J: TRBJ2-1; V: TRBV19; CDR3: CASVAGGPWNEQFF
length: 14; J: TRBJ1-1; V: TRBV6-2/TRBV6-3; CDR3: CASSPGGAHTEAFF
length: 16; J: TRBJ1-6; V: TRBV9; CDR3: CASSGDRVGTNSPLHF
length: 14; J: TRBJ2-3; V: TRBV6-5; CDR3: CASRGLAGTDTQYF
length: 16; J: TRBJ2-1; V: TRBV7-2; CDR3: CASSLIWEAFGNEQFF
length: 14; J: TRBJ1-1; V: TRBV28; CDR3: CASSLSGGNTEAFF
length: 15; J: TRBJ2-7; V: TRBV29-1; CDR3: CSVDSGTSDTYEQYF
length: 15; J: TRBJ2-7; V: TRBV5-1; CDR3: CASTPAGTDSYEQYF
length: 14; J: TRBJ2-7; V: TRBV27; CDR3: CASSLTTGTSEQYF
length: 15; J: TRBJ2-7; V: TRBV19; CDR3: CASSSPDRVGYEQYF
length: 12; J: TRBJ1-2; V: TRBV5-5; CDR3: CASRHENYGYTF
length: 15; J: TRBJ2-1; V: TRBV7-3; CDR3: CASSSIREGRSKQFF